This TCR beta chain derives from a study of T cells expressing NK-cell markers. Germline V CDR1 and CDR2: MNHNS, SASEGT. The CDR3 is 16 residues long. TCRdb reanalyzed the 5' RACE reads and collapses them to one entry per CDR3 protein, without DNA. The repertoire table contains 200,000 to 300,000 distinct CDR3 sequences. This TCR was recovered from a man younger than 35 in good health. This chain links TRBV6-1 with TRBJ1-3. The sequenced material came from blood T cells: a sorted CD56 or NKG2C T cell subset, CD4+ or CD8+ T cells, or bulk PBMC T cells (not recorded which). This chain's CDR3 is CASSDQGFSSGNTIYF.